These 19 T cell receptor beta chains were sequenced from one sample in a study of blood T cells in healthy people across ages. Through a sample-barcoded 5' primer and a J-beta primer mix, a second PCR was run for roughly 6 to 12 cycles. TCRdb reprocessed the 5' RACE reads via MiXCR and lists one record per CDR3 protein. The sample lists 1.5 million to 2 million distinct CDR3 sequences; less than 50% were seen once. Sequencing was performed on blood. The source of these receptors is a woman aged 40 to 55 in good health.

Only a few counts were recorded for this clonotype. The rearrangement uses TRBV7-2 and TRBJ2-7, with no clear D. Trimming took 4 bases from V and 0 from J, leaving 19 bases between them. Germline loops: CDR1 SGHTA, CDR2 FQGNSA. The CDR3 extends over 17 amino acids. As DNA, the CDR3 is TGTGCCAGCAGCTCCCTTCCCTCTGGGCCGAGCTCCTACGAGCAGTACTTC. This gives the protein CASSSLPSGPSSYEQYF. The full variable domain, with the rest looked up from reference TRBV7-2 and TRBJ2-7, is GAGVSQSPSNKVTEKGKDVELRCDPISGHTALYWYRQSLGQGLEFLIYFQGNSAPDKSGLPSDRFSAERTGGSVSTLTIQRTQQEDSAVYLCASSSLPSGPSSYEQYFGPGTRLTVT.

This clonotype was detected only a few times. This sequence joins TRBV29-1 and TRBJ2-3; weak D call: TRBD2 (7 bases). Germline lookup yields CDR1 SQVTM and CDR2 ANQGSEA. This CDR3 contains 14 residues. Trimming took off 6 bases at V and 5 bases at J, with 18 bases between the two ends. The CDR3 DNA sequence: TGCAGCGTCCCGTTAGGCGGGGGCAAAGATACGCAGTATTTT. Encoded protein: CSVPLGGGKDTQYF.

The rearrangement joins TRBV5-1 to TRBJ1-4, with 7 bases matching TRBD1. In germline, CDR1 is SGHRS, CDR2 YFSETQ. This CDR3 region has 16 residues. Unmatched junction bases numbered 14, after V lost 4 bases and J lost 8 bases. The CDR3 sequence: CASSALGQKGTEKLFF. DNA of the CDR3: TGCGCCAGCAGCGCACTGGGACAGAAGGGGACCGAAAAACTGTTTTTT. The full variable domain, with the rest looked up from reference TRBV5-1 and TRBJ1-4, is KAGVTQTPRYLIKTRGQQVTLSCSPISGHRSVSWYQQTPGQGLQFLFEYFSETQRNKGNFPGRFSGRQFSNSRSEMNVSTLELGDSALYLCASSALGQKGTEKLFFGSGTQLSVL.

The chain is built from TRBV6-2 or TRBV6-3 and TRBJ2-5, with 7 bases aligning to TRBD2. Germline V lookup: CDR1 MNHEY, CDR2 SVGEGT. The V segment lost 5 bases and the J segment 1 base; nucleotides outside the gene matches: 7. The CDR3 is made up of 15 amino acids. Written as DNA, the CDR3 is TGTGCCAGCAGTAGACACCGCGGGGGCCAAGAGACCCAGTACTTC. Its protein product is CASSRHRGGQETQYF.

V gene TRBV7-9 combines with J gene TRBJ2-3; tentative D call: TRBD2 (5 bases). CDR1 is SEHNR, CDR2 FQNEAQ, per germline (reference sequence). The ends were cut back, 5 bases at V and 0 bases at J, with 18 bases in the middle. This CDR3 has 17 amino acids. In DNA form, the CDR3 reads TGTGCCAGCAGCGCGGGCCGGGGATTCCCTAGCACAGATACGCAGTATTTT. Protein: CASSAGRGFPSTDTQYF.

The J gene is TRBJ2-3, the V gene TRBV7-2; 10 bases are a match to TRBD2. CDR3 length: 15 residues. V lost 3 bases and J lost 6; bases outside the gene matches: 6. CDR1 is SGHTA and CDR2 is FQGNSA in the germline V gene. CDR3 DNA: TGTGCCAGCAGCTTCCGGGAAGCGGGGGGGGATACGCAGTATTTT. It encodes CASSFREAGGDTQYF.

Written as DNA, the CDR3 is TGTGCCAGCGGGTCCTTCGGGGGGCGTGAAAAACTGTTTTTT. Its translation: CASGSFGGREKLFF. This sequence joins TRBV28 and TRBJ1-4, with D perhaps matching TRBD1 (6 bases). Looked up from germline, CDR1 is MDHEN and CDR2 is SYDVKM. Trimming left V 8 bases short and J 7 bases short, with 17 bases between. CDR3 length equals 14 residues.

The V and J genes are TRBV4-1 and TRBJ2-1; 7 nucleotides line up with TRBD2. This CDR3 is 15 amino acids long. Germline values: CDR1 MGHRA, CDR2 YSYEKL. The V gene end was trimmed by 3 bases and the J gene end by 5 bases; junction bases not matched to a gene: 7. As DNA, the CDR3 is TGCGCCAGCAGCCAGAGGACTAGTACCCACAATGAGCAGTTCTTC. Encoded protein: CASSQRTSTHNEQFF.

Turning to this clonotype: An end of the junction does not agree with germline; a read error may underlie this. The chain couples TRBV12-3 or TRBV12-4 to TRBJ2-6; perhaps TRBD2 as D (7 bases). The CDR3 sequence is 19 residues long. The CDR3 DNA reads TGTGCCGGCAGTTCAGGAGGCGGGGGCCCTCTCTCTGGGGCCAACGTCCTGACTTTC. Residues: CAGSSGGGGPLSGANVLTF.

The chain joins TRBV19 to TRBJ2-1; unclear D gene. This CDR3 has 15 amino acids. Trimming shortened V by 5 bases and J by 0 bases, and 11 bases separated the two germline ends. Germline values: CDR1 LNHDA, CDR2 SQIVND (reference sequence). CDR3: CASSLGPLSYNEQFF. The CDR3, as DNA: TGTGCCAGTAGTCTGGGTCCCCTCTCCTACAATGAGCAGTTCTTC.

This clonotype has a single count. The chain uses TRBV25-1 and TRBJ1-4; TRBD1 is a possible D gene (5 bases). The germline CDR1 and CDR2 sequences are MGHDK and SYGVNS. This CDR3 region has 15 residues. The V end lost 2 bases, the J end lost 6 bases, and 13 bases lay between the germline ends. In nucleotides, the CDR3 is TGTGCCAGCAGTGAAGAGGGGAATCATCATGAAAAACTGTTTTTT. Translated: CASSEEGNHHEKLFF.

This chain links TRBV9 with TRBJ1-4; D gene ambiguous. The germline V and J ends were trimmed by 1 base and 4 bases, with 11 bases remaining between them. The germline V gene encodes CDR1 SGDLS and CDR2 YYNGEE. The CDR3 loop spans 15 amino acids. The CDR3 region has the DNA TGTGCCAGCAGCGTAAGCCCGCATGATAATGAAAAACTGTTTTTT. It codes for CASSVSPHDNEKLFF.

Only one count was recorded for this clonotype. The chain couples TRBV6-5 to TRBJ2-5; D is tentatively TRBD1 or TRBD2 (6 bases each). The CDR3 spans 18 residues. V lost 0 bases, J lost 2 bases, and 19 bases lay in between. Germline V gene data show CDR1 as MNHEY and CDR2 as SVGAGI. The CDR3 DNA follows: TGTGCCAGCAGTTACTCGAGAATAGGGGGACTGAGACAAGAGACCCAGTACTTC. Translating gives CASSYSRIGGLRQETQYF.

As DNA, the CDR3 is TGTGCCAGCAGCGCGTCGGGACTAGCGTTCCAAGAGACCCAGTACTTC. Translating gives CASSASGLAFQETQYF. The rearrangement uses TRBV27 and TRBJ2-5, with TRBD2 matching 10 bases. This CDR3 is built from 16 residues. The V gene end was trimmed by 6 bases and the J gene end by 1 base; junction bases not matched to a gene: 8. CDR1 is MNHEY and CDR2 is SMNVEV in the germline V gene (reference sequence).

This clonotype was observed a handful of times. The V call is TRBV29-1, the J call TRBJ1-5; the match to TRBD1 covers 7 bases. The CDR3 covers 14 residues. J lost 0 bases, V lost 6 bases, and 5 bases had no gene match. Germline V lookup: CDR1 SQVTM, CDR2 ANQGSEA. The CDR3 reads CSVWTGYSNQPQHF. In DNA, the CDR3 is TGCAGCGTATGGACAGGCTATAGCAATCAGCCCCAGCATTTT.

The V and J genes are TRBV7-2 and TRBJ2-1; D uncertain. V was shortened by 0 bases and J by 9 bases, with 18 bases between the two germline ends. CDR1 is SGHTA, CDR2 FQGNSA, per germline. The CDR3 has 16 amino acids. The chain's CDR3 is CASSLAGGPNPGEQFF. In nucleotides, the CDR3 is TGTGCCAGCAGCTTAGCGGGTGGGCCAAACCCGGGTGAGCAGTTCTTC.

This clonotype came up a few times. The chain links TRBV5-1 to TRBJ2-1, with TRBD2 identical over 10 bases. Trimming took 4 bases from V and 1 from J; bases not matched to a gene: 5. The length of the CDR3 is 16 residues. CDR1 SGHRS and CDR2 YFSETQ come from the germline V gene. The CDR3 coding sequence is TGCGCCAGCAGCGTAAGACTAGCGGGTTCCTACAATGAGCAGTTCTTC. This encodes CASSVRLAGSYNEQFF.

The chain joins TRBV3-1 to TRBJ1-1; D gene unclear. CDR3 size: 15 residues. The V end was cut by 0 bases, the J end by 4 bases, with 12 bases between. Looked up from germline, CDR1 is LGHDT and CDR2 is YNNKEL (reference sequence). CDR3 in amino acids: CASSQDVTGGTEAFF. CDR3 coding DNA: TGTGCCAGCAGCCAAGATGTTACGGGCGGCACTGAAGCTTTCTTT.

V gene TRBV13 combines with J gene TRBJ2-4, with 13 nucleotides matching TRBD2. The J call may be incorrect, as the DNA end agrees better with TRBJ2-7. Germline assignment: CDR1 PRHDT and CDR2 FYEKMQ (reference sequence). The CDR3 consists of 18 residues. Written as DNA, the CDR3 is TGTGCCAGCAGCAGAGGGACTAGCGGGACCAAAGCCGGCTACGAGCAGTACTTC. Protein sequence: CASSRGTSGTKAGYEQYF.